These T cell receptor beta chains were read from a single sample in a study of blood T cells in healthy people across ages. TCRdb passed the 5' RACE reads through MiXCR, listing each CDR3 protein once. The table lists roughly 1.9 million distinct CDR3 sequences, 39% of them singletons. Input material: blood. The receptors shown here come from a human donor in good health. The CDR3 runs from the conserved cysteine through the conserved F or W.

len,j_gene,v_gene,CDR3aa
13,TRBJ1-1,TRBV20-1,CSARDTGDTEAFF
16,TRBJ2-7,TRBV4-3,CASSQELVGTSLEQYF
14,TRBJ1-2,TRBV2,CASSESTDIYGYTF
18,TRBJ2-6,TRBV20-1,CSASWGVGHLSGANVLTF
11,TRBJ1-2,TRBV20-1,CSALGLYGYTF
16,TRBJ2-7,TRBV7-6,CASSLGFGTGNYEQYF
17,TRBJ1-1,TRBV6-6,CASTNKKGGGGSTEAFF
14,TRBJ1-2,TRBV6-5,CASSPMDGNYGYTF
17,TRBJ2-4,TRBV5-1,CASSTGQASLLEDEQYF
12,TRBJ1-2,TRBV19,CASSPSGVGYTF
16,TRBJ1-6,TRBV6-1,CASSATHRVGNSPLHF
14,TRBJ2-7,TRBV18,CASRGGQESSEQYF
16,TRBJ2-3,TRBV20-1,CSARAIRGGRTDTQYF
15,TRBJ2-5,TRBV7-2,CASSRGGTSGETQYF
13,TRBJ2-2,TRBV4-1,CASRRAGTGELFF
15,TRBJ2-7,TRBV5-6,CASRLGQPPPHEQYF
14,TRBJ2-1,TRBV20-1,CSATASGGWNEQFF
15,TRBJ2-5,TRBV11-3,CASSSNPTSEETQYF
17,TRBJ1-6,TRBV6-2/TRBV6-3,CASRPRDSSSYNSPLHF
13,TRBJ2-5,TRBV20-1,CSGRTSGEETQYF
14,TRBJ1-2,TRBV12-3/TRBV12-4,CASSPGPGGYGYTF
13,TRBJ2-1,TRBV3-1,CASSQDTLDEQFF
13,TRBJ1-5,TRBV20-1,CSALGISNQPQHF
14,TRBJ1-1,TRBV7-3,CASSPGPGVTEAFF
16,.,TRBV6-5,CASSYSKGQGIYEQYF
14,TRBJ2-4,TRBV12-3/TRBV12-4,CASKRTGGKNIQYF
13,TRBJ2-7,TRBV25-1,CASSESGFYEQYF
18,TRBJ2-7,TRBV12-3/TRBV12-4,CASSTGPQGFFRSYEQYF
14,TRBJ2-1,TRBV29-1,CSAITGTLNNEQFF
17,TRBJ1-1,TRBV4-2,CASSQGIARQLNTEAFF
12,.,TRBV30,CAWGEGTYEQYF
13,TRBJ2-1,TRBV28,CASSGGWYNEQFF
14,TRBJ2-7,TRBV7-9,CASSLSAIPYEQYF
15,TRBJ2-3,TRBV5-5,CASSFGGGTTDTQYF